The T cell receptor (beta chain) under discussion was sequenced for a study of blood T cell repertoires in COVID-19. Clones were sequenced by immunoSEQ multiplex PCR, and TCRdb holds only the in-frame ones, with some missing. The sample yields about 330,000 clones, 80% to 90% seen once. Per germline, CDR1 DFQATT and CDR2 SNEGSKA (reference sequence). This CDR3 contains 11 residues. With 6 bases removed from V and 7 bases from J, the gap between germline ends came to 10 bases. The sequence was obtained from a woman in her 30s who had recovered from COVID-19. The sample was PBMCs or T cells enriched from blood (not recorded which). The chain has TRBV20-1 and TRBJ1-3; D is ambiguous. The CDR3 spells CSAIFGNTIYF. The CDR3 region has the DNA TGCAGTGCAATATTCGGTAACACCATATATTTT.